One and the same sample provided the 25 T cell receptor beta chains below, sequenced in a study of cytomegalovirus exposure and HLA in healthy donors. The PCR contained 60 Vbeta and 13 Jbeta primers. Clones were read by immunoSEQ multiplex PCR, and TCRdb kept only the in-frame ones, dropping some. The sample lists about 150,000 clones, approximately 80% occurring once. The material sequenced was PBMCs. These receptors all come from a woman aged 50 to 60 in good health and CMV-seropositive.

The CDR3 coding sequence is TGTGCCAGCAGCGCCCGTGGCGGGTCGAACACTGAAGCTTTCTTT. This translates into CASSARGGSNTEAFF. The chain carries TRBV5-4 and TRBJ1-1; D uncertain. V shed 4 bases and J shed 1 base, with 14 bases lying between them. Germline V gives CDR1 SGHNT, CDR2 YYREEE (reference sequence). The CDR3 has 15 amino acids.

The chain links TRBV4-3 to TRBJ1-4; D is ambiguous. Germline V gives CDR1 LGHNA, CDR2 YSLEER. V was clipped by 5 bases and J by 0 bases, with 16 bases between them. The CDR3 sequence is 17 residues long. The CDR3 spells CASSSSGSLSTNEKLFF. CDR3 in DNA: TGCGCCAGCAGCTCGTCCGGGTCACTATCAACTAATGAAAAACTGTTTTTT.

This rearrangement joins TRBV10-2 to TRBJ1-5; D remains ambiguous. Germline assignment: CDR1 WSHSY and CDR2 SAAADI. V lost 4 bases to trimming and J lost 4 bases, with 8 bases between them. This CDR3 has 13 residues. DNA of the CDR3: TGCGCCAGCAGTGTCCAGGTTAATCAGCCCCAGCATTTT. Encoded protein: CASSVQVNQPQHF.

The CDR3 DNA sequence: TGTGCCAGCAGCTCCTCTAGCGGGGCCCTTTCTAGCACAGATACGCAGTATTTT. Encoded protein: CASSSSSGALSSTDTQYF. The chain links TRBV5-6 to TRBJ2-3, with 9 bases fitting TRBD2. The CDR3 spans 18 residues. The germline gives CDR1 SGHDT, CDR2 YYEEEE. Trimming took 3 bases from V and 0 from J; bases not matched to a gene: 11.

This clone was seen once. The chain employs TRBV13 and TRBJ1-2; possible D gene TRBD1, 5 bases. The CDR3 spans 13 residues. CDR1 is PRHDT and CDR2 is FYEKMQ in the germline V gene (reference sequence). V lost 0 bases to trimming and J lost 8 bases, with 10 bases between them. The CDR3 coding sequence is TGTGCCAGCAGCTTAGGTCGACAGAGGGGCTACACCTTC. This translates into CASSLGRQRGYTF. Together with reference TRBV13 and TRBJ1-2, the CDR3 gives the full variable domain: AAGVIQSPRHLIKEKRETATLKCYPIPRHDTVYWYQQGPGQDPQFLISFYEKMQSDKGSIPDRFSAQQFSDYHSELNMSSLELGDSALYFCASSLGRQRGYTFGSGTRLTVV.

The chain combines TRBV5-1 with TRBJ2-7; TRBD2 is a possible D gene (5 bases). Trimming shortened V by 1 base and J by 5 bases, and 10 bases separated the two germline ends. CDR3 size: 13 residues. CDR1 and CDR2 (germline): SGHRS, YFSETQ. In DNA form, the CDR3 reads TGCGCCAGCAGCTTGCGGGGTACCGACGAGCAGTACTTC. This gives the protein CASSLRGTDEQYF. The variable domain in full, with the rest retrieved from reference TRBV5-1 and TRBJ2-7, is KAGVTQTPRYLIKTRGQQVTLSCSPISGHRSVSWYQQTPGQGLQFLFEYFSETQRNKGNFPGRFSGRQFSNSRSEMNVSTLELGDSALYLCASSLRGTDEQYFGPGTRLTVT.

This chain uses TRBV6-6 with TRBJ2-7, with 14 bases matching TRBD2. The CDR3 consists of 16 residues. V was pared by 5 bases and J by 2 bases, with 5 bases of the junction left unmatched. Per the germline V gene, CDR1 is MNHNY and CDR2 is SVGAGI (reference sequence). The CDR3 nucleotides are TGTGCCAGCAGTCCCGGACTAGCGGGGGGAACCTACGAGCAGTACTTC. This encodes CASSPGLAGGTYEQYF.

The chain has TRBV13 and TRBJ2-5; perhaps TRBD1 as D (6 bases). The last part of the DNA fits TRBJ2-7 better; the J call may be wrong. The germline V gene encodes CDR1 PRHDT and CDR2 FYEKMQ (reference sequence). This CDR3 has 13 residues. Written as DNA, the CDR3 is TGTGCCAGCAGCGATCCGGACAGTTACGAGCAGTACTTC. As protein: CASSDPDSYEQYF.

CDR3 nucleotides: TGTGCCAGCAGCAAAGGGCCCAGGGAGGTGAGCAATCAGCCCCAGCATTTT. Its translation: CASSKGPREVSNQPQHF. V and J are TRBV21-1 and TRBJ1-5. TRBV21-1 is listed as a pseudogene. The CDR3 covers 17 residues.

The V call is TRBV4-2, the J call TRBJ1-6; TRBD1 agrees at 7 bases. V shed 1 base, J shed 7 bases, and the junction held 4 bases outside the gene matches. The germline gives CDR1 LGHNA, CDR2 YNFKEQ. This CDR3 comprises 15 residues. CDR3 bases: TGTGCCAGCAGCCAAGGGGGGACAGTAAATTCACCCCTCCACTTT. Its translation: CASSQGGTVNSPLHF.

This clone was counted between two and nine times. The rearrangement links TRBV7-2 to TRBJ2-1; 7 bases are shared with TRBD1. Losses at the gene ends were 5 bases for V and 0 bases for J; bases not matched to a gene: 7. Germline loops: CDR1 SGHTA, CDR2 FQGNSA. CDR3 length: 16 residues. The DNA for the CDR3 is TGTGCCAGCAGCGGTGAATCAGGGGGCTCCTACAATGAGCAGTTCTTC. This sequence encodes CASSGESGGSYNEQFF.

J is TRBJ2-3 and V is TRBV7-9; D is possibly TRBD2 (6 bases). CDR3 length: 16 amino acids. Trimming took off 8 bases at V and 2 bases at J, with 20 bases between the two ends. Germline V gene data show CDR1 as SEHNR and CDR2 as FQNEAQ (reference sequence). The CDR3 region is CASDIGLGGNTDTQYF. Here the CDR3 DNA reads TGTGCCAGCGATATTGGTTTGGGGGGTAACACAGATACGCAGTATTTT. Combining the CDR3 with reference TRBV7-9 and TRBJ2-3 gives the whole variable domain DTGVSQNPRHKITKRGQNVTFRCDPISEHNRLYWYRQTLGQGPEFLTYFQNEAQLEKSRLLSDRFSAERPKGSFSTLEIQRTEQGDSAMYLCASDIGLGGNTDTQYFGPGTRLTVL.

J is TRBJ2-1 and V is TRBV19; D remains unclear. V was pared by 6 bases and J by 8 bases, with 17 bases between. Germline V gives CDR1 LNHDA, CDR2 SQIVND (reference sequence). CDR3 length: 14 residues. The CDR3 sequence: CASRMSFGRDEQFF. CDR3 nucleotides: TGTGCCAGTAGGATGAGTTTTGGGCGCGATGAGCAGTTCTTC.

The chain employs TRBV30 and TRBJ1-1; no clear D gene. Deletions cut 0 bases from V and 0 bases from J, with 5 bases between. The CDR3 runs to 13 residues. In germline, CDR1 is GTSNPN, CDR2 SVGIG (reference sequence). The CDR3 reads CAWSVHMNTEAFF. The CDR3 DNA reads as TGTGCCTGGAGTGTGCACATGAACACTGAAGCTTTCTTT.

This sequence joins TRBV27 and TRBJ2-7; TRBD2 matches 9 bases. This CDR3 is 14 amino acids long. CDR1 is MNHEY and CDR2 is SMNVEV in the germline V gene (reference sequence). Trimming removed 10 bases from V and 7 bases from J; junction bases left unmatched: 14. The CDR3 here is CATRRAGGQREQYF. The CDR3 DNA follows: TGTGCCACCCGTCGGGCGGGGGGGCAACGGGAGCAGTACTTC.

The rearrangement uses TRBV29-1 and TRBJ2-1; 8 nucleotides line up with TRBD1. CDR1 and CDR2 from the germline V gene are SQVTM and ANQGSEA. There are 14 residues in the CDR3. With V trimmed by 1 base and J by 5 bases, 4 bases remained unmatched. This CDR3 is CSVEVTGADNEQFF. The CDR3 coding sequence is TGCAGCGTTGAAGTGACAGGGGCCGACAATGAGCAGTTCTTC.

The chain joins TRBV19 to TRBJ2-3, with 9 bases identical to TRBD1. Germline values: CDR1 LNHDA, CDR2 SQIVND (reference sequence). The length of the CDR3 is 15 residues. The ends lost 5 bases at V and 3 bases at J; junction bases unmatched: 6. The CDR3 loop is CASSLGQGSTDTQYF. The CDR3 DNA sequence: TGTGCCAGTAGTCTCGGACAGGGGTCGACAGATACGCAGTATTTT.

V and J are TRBV6-1 and TRBJ2-7; D remains ambiguous. Trimming pared 6 bases from V and 2 bases from J, leaving 5 bases between. The germline gives CDR1 MNHNS, CDR2 SASEGT. The CDR3 extends over 11 amino acids. This chain's CDR3 is CASRFTYEQYF. The CDR3 nucleotides read TGTGCCAGCAGGTTCACCTACGAGCAGTACTTC.

The CDR3 DNA follows: TGTGCCAGCAGCTTAGCCCAAACAGGGGAGAGCACCGGGGAGCTGTTTTTT. The encoded protein is CASSLAQTGESTGELFF. J is TRBJ2-2 and V is TRBV7-9; 7 bases map to TRBD1. CDR3 size: 17 residues. In germline, CDR1 is SEHNR, CDR2 FQNEAQ (reference sequence). J was trimmed by 4 bases and V by 0 bases; bases with no gene match: 8.

The chain carries TRBV5-1 and TRBJ1-3, with D unclear. The CDR3 is 14 residues long. Germline CDR1 is SGHRS and CDR2 is YFSETQ. V was clipped by 0 bases and J by 6 bases, with 10 bases between them. In DNA form, the CDR3 reads TGCGCCAGCAGCTTGGATGGCCAGGAAAACACCATATATTTT. Residues: CASSLDGQENTIYF.

The chain combines TRBV5-1 with TRBJ2-1; the match to TRBD2 covers 8 bases. After removal of 3 bases from V and 4 bases from J, the junction contained 6 bases not matched to a gene. From germline, CDR1 is SGHRS and CDR2 YFSETQ. The CDR3 is 15 residues long. The CDR3 spells CASSSAGGSYNEQFF. CDR3 in DNA: TGCGCCAGCAGCTCCGCGGGGGGTTCATACAATGAGCAGTTCTTC.

This clone was detected only a few times. The chain has TRBV30 and TRBJ2-2; 9 bases fit TRBD2. V shed 2 bases, J shed 7 bases, and the junction held 5 bases outside the gene matches. CDR3 length equals 14 residues. From germline, CDR1 is GTSNPN and CDR2 SVGIG (reference sequence). CDR3 residues: CAWSTSGRGGELFF. Here the CDR3 DNA reads TGTGCCTGGAGTACTAGCGGGCGTGGCGGGGAGCTGTTTTTT. The entire variable domain, with the rest obtained from reference TRBV30 and TRBJ2-2, is as follows: SQTIHQWPATLVQPVGSPLSLECTVEGTSNPNLYWYRQAAGRGLQLLFYSVGIGQISSEVPQNLSASRPQDRQFILSSKKLLLSDSGFYLCAWSTSGRGGELFFGEGSRLTVL.

This clone was counted a single time. The chain combines TRBV12-2 with TRBJ2-4; the tabulated D call, TRBD1, remains unverified against the DNA. TRBV12-2 is labeled a pseudogene. The CDR3 has 21 amino acids. CDR3 in amino acids: CASRLAQGLRSERYAKNIQYF. Written as DNA, the CDR3 is TGTGCAAGTCGCTTAGCGCAGGGGCTGAGGTCAGAACGCTATGCCAAAAACATTCAGTACTTC.

The chain recombines TRBV4-3 with TRBJ2-1; D perhaps matches TRBD1 (5 bases). Germline CDR1 is LGHNA and CDR2 is YSLEER. CDR3 length: 15 residues. V was pared by 0 bases and J by 4 bases, with 10 bases between. The CDR3 bases are TGCGCCAGCAGCCAAGAACGACAGACTTACAATGAGCAGTTCTTC. Translation gives CASSQERQTYNEQFF.

V gene TRBV15 combines with J gene TRBJ1-1; D ambiguous. In germline, CDR1 is LNHNV, CDR2 YYDKDF (reference sequence). V was pared by 3 bases and J by 3 bases, with 11 bases between. The CDR3 consists of 14 residues. The CDR3 region is CATSRRGVDTEAFF. Here the CDR3 DNA reads TGTGCCACCAGCAGGCGGGGTGTAGACACTGAAGCTTTCTTT.